This is a list of T cell receptor beta chains from one sample in a study of blood T cell repertoires in COVID-19. This table comes from immunoSEQ multiplex PCR, and its TCRdb copy is limited to in-frame clones, with some not included. This sample carries approximately 150,000 clones, around four fifths of them seen once, and the ten largest clones take under 2.5%. Sequences were obtained from peripheral blood. These receptors were taken from a man in his 70s with acute or convalescent COVID-19. Each CDR3 is given with its conserved first and last residue. The order of the fields is CDR3 DNA, CDR3 protein, J gene, D gene, clone size, V gene. D genes are given only for firm matches. A row's size may be missing; if present it is once, few, many or a size class.

cdr3_nt: TGTGCCAGCTCACCACGTCTGGGCCTAGCGGGAGGTGAAAACATTCAGTACTTC
cdr3_aa: CASSPRLGLAGGENIQYF
j_call: TRBJ2-4
d_call: TRBD2
clone_size: -
v_call: TRBV18

cdr3_nt: TGTGCCAGCAGCCTAAGCTCTGGAAACACCATATATTTT
cdr3_aa: CASSLSSGNTIYF
j_call: TRBJ1-3
d_call: -
clone_size: -
v_call: TRBV7-9

cdr3_nt: TGCGCCAGCAGTTGTATACTCCGAGAGACCCAGTACTTC
cdr3_aa: CASSCILRETQYF
j_call: TRBJ2-5
d_call: -
clone_size: -
v_call: TRBV23-1

cdr3_nt: TGTGCCAGCAGCTTACCGGGGGGGCTAGAGCAGTACTTC
cdr3_aa: CASSLPGGLEQYF
j_call: TRBJ2-7
d_call: TRBD2
clone_size: -
v_call: TRBV7-2

cdr3_nt: TGTGCCAGCAGTGTACCGGGACAGGGTTTCTACGAGCAGTACTTC
cdr3_aa: CASSVPGQGFYEQYF
j_call: TRBJ2-7
d_call: TRBD1
clone_size: -
v_call: TRBV28

cdr3_nt: TGCGCCAGCAGCGCCCGACCAGGGGAAAAACTGTTTTTT
cdr3_aa: CASSARPGEKLFF
j_call: TRBJ1-4
d_call: -
clone_size: -
v_call: TRBV5-1

cdr3_nt: TGCGCCAGCAGCGCTAGGACAGCCCCGTCAGATACGCAGTATTTT
cdr3_aa: CASSARTAPSDTQYF
j_call: TRBJ2-3
d_call: -
clone_size: many
v_call: TRBV5-1

cdr3_nt: TGTGCCAGCAGCTATAGAAACTCCTACAATGAGCAGTTCTTC
cdr3_aa: CASSYRNSYNEQFF
j_call: TRBJ2-1
d_call: -
clone_size: -
v_call: TRBV11-3

cdr3_nt: TGTGCCAGCAGCTACGGAGGTGGTAATTCACCCCTCCACTTT
cdr3_aa: CASSYGGGNSPLHF
j_call: TRBJ1-6
d_call: -
clone_size: -
v_call: TRBV7-9

cdr3_nt: TGTGCCAGCAGAGACAGCCCTTCTGGAAACACCATATATTTT
cdr3_aa: CASRDSPSGNTIYF
j_call: TRBJ1-3
d_call: -
clone_size: few
v_call: TRBV6-5

cdr3_nt: TGTGCCAGCAGGGGGGACAGGGGTACCTACAATGAGCAGTTCTTC
cdr3_aa: CASRGDRGTYNEQFF
j_call: TRBJ2-1
d_call: TRBD1
clone_size: -
v_call: TRBV6-6

cdr3_nt: TGTGCCAGCGGAGGATACTCTGGAAACACCATATATTTT
cdr3_aa: CASGGYSGNTIYF
j_call: TRBJ1-3
d_call: -
clone_size: -
v_call: TRBV9

cdr3_nt: TGTGCCAGCAGCTTAGATGGACAGAACACAGATACGCAGTATTTT
cdr3_aa: CASSLDGQNTDTQYF
j_call: TRBJ2-3
d_call: -
clone_size: -
v_call: TRBV11-3

cdr3_nt: TGTGCCAGCAGCCGGGGACTAGCGGGAGCCGGGGAGCTGTTTTTT
cdr3_aa: CASSRGLAGAGELFF
j_call: TRBJ2-2
d_call: TRBD2
clone_size: -
v_call: TRBV5-6

cdr3_nt: TGTGCCAGCAGCTTAGCGGGACACCGCAATGAGCAGTTCTTC
cdr3_aa: CASSLAGHRNEQFF
j_call: TRBJ2-1
d_call: -
clone_size: few
v_call: TRBV11-1

cdr3_nt: TGTGCCAGCAAAAGTCAGGGTGCCACCGGGGAGCTGTTTTTT
cdr3_aa: CASKSQGATGELFF
j_call: TRBJ2-2
d_call: -
clone_size: -
v_call: TRBV6-6

cdr3_nt: TGTGCCGCCTCAGGGCGGACTGAAGCTTTCTTT
cdr3_aa: CAASGRTEAFF
j_call: TRBJ1-1
d_call: -
clone_size: -
v_call: TRBV30

cdr3_nt: TGTGCCAGCAATCCAGTTGGGGCGACCTACGAGCAGTACTTC
cdr3_aa: CASNPVGATYEQYF
j_call: TRBJ2-7
d_call: -
clone_size: few
v_call: TRBV27

cdr3_nt: TGTGCCAGCCACACTCGGACAGGGGACTACGAGCAGTACTTC
cdr3_aa: CASHTRTGDYEQYF
j_call: TRBJ2-7
d_call: TRBD1
clone_size: -
v_call: TRBV28

cdr3_nt: TGTGCCAGCAGAGGGACAGCCCTGGCTAATTCACCCCTCCACTTT
cdr3_aa: CASRGTALANSPLHF
j_call: TRBJ1-6
d_call: TRBD1
clone_size: -
v_call: TRBV6-5

cdr3_nt: TGTGCCAGCAGCGGCGGGACAGGCAATCAGCCCCAGCATTTT
cdr3_aa: CASSGGTGNQPQHF
j_call: TRBJ1-5
d_call: TRBD1
clone_size: -
v_call: TRBV3-1/TRBV3-2

cdr3_nt: TGTGCCAGCAGTCCCCGGGACAGGGGGCTGTCAGATACGCAGTATTTT
cdr3_aa: CASSPRDRGLSDTQYF
j_call: TRBJ2-3
d_call: TRBD1
clone_size: -
v_call: TRBV27

cdr3_nt: TGTGCCAGCATCCTTTTAACTTCGGGCACTGAAGCTTTCTTT
cdr3_aa: CASILLTSGTEAFF
j_call: TRBJ1-1
d_call: -
clone_size: -
v_call: TRBV6-5

cdr3_nt: TGTGCCAGCAGCTTAGCCGGTCCTCCCACTGAAGCTTTCTTT
cdr3_aa: CASSLAGPPTEAFF
j_call: TRBJ1-1
d_call: -
clone_size: -
v_call: TRBV7-9

cdr3_nt: TGCGCCAGCAGCCGACAGGGCCCGGACACCGGGGAGCTGTTTTTT
cdr3_aa: CASSRQGPDTGELFF
j_call: TRBJ2-2
d_call: TRBD1
clone_size: -
v_call: TRBV5-1

cdr3_nt: TGTGCCAGCAGCTCCAACCGGGACTTCTCCTACGAGCAGTACTTC
cdr3_aa: CASSSNRDFSYEQYF
j_call: TRBJ2-7
d_call: -
clone_size: -
v_call: TRBV11-1

cdr3_nt: TGTGCCAGCAGCTCGTACGAGACAGGGAGCACTGAAGCTTTCTTT
cdr3_aa: CASSSYETGSTEAFF
j_call: TRBJ1-1
d_call: TRBD1
clone_size: -
v_call: TRBV7-9

cdr3_nt: TGTGCCAGCAGGTCAGGGGGAGAAAGTCAGCCCCAGCATTTT
cdr3_aa: CASRSGGESQPQHF
j_call: TRBJ1-5
d_call: TRBD1
clone_size: -
v_call: TRBV28

cdr3_nt: TGCGCCAGCAGCTTGGGGACAGGGAGCAATCAGCCCCAGCATTTT
cdr3_aa: CASSLGTGSNQPQHF
j_call: TRBJ1-5
d_call: TRBD1
clone_size: -
v_call: TRBV5-1

cdr3_nt: TGTGCCAGCAGCGATGGGACTAGCGGGTCCTACGAGCAGTACTTC
cdr3_aa: CASSDGTSGSYEQYF
j_call: TRBJ2-7
d_call: TRBD2
clone_size: -
v_call: TRBV11-2

cdr3_nt: TGTGCCAGCAGTCTACAGGGGATGCCCTACGAGCAGTACTTC
cdr3_aa: CASSLQGMPYEQYF
j_call: TRBJ2-7
d_call: TRBD1
clone_size: -
v_call: TRBV28

cdr3_nt: TGTGCCAGCAGCTCCAGGACAGGGTTAAGCTACACCTTC
cdr3_aa: CASSSRTGLSYTF
j_call: TRBJ1-2
d_call: TRBD1
clone_size: -
v_call: TRBV11-2

cdr3_nt: TGTGCCATCAGTAGACAGGGGGCTGAAGCTTTCTTT
cdr3_aa: CAISRQGAEAFF
j_call: TRBJ1-1
d_call: TRBD1
clone_size: -
v_call: TRBV10-3

cdr3_nt: TGTGCCACCAGTGATTTGCAAGGGGTTGGCTACACCTTC
cdr3_aa: CATSDLQGVGYTF
j_call: TRBJ1-2
d_call: -
clone_size: -
v_call: TRBV24-1

cdr3_nt: TGTGCCAGCAAGGGAGACTCCTACGAGCAGTACTTC
cdr3_aa: CASKGDSYEQYF
j_call: TRBJ2-7
d_call: -
clone_size: -
v_call: TRBV27

cdr3_nt: TGCGCCAGCAGCTCCGACAGGGACACTGAAGCTTTCTTT
cdr3_aa: CASSSDRDTEAFF
j_call: TRBJ1-1
d_call: TRBD1
clone_size: -
v_call: TRBV5-1

cdr3_nt: TGTGCCAGCAGTTACTTGGGCTACCCCCCCGGGGAGCTGTTTTTT
cdr3_aa: CASSYLGYPPGELFF
j_call: TRBJ2-2
d_call: -
clone_size: few
v_call: TRBV6-6

cdr3_nt: TGCGCCAGCAGCAGACCCGGGATGGCCGCCCCACCCCTCCACTTT
cdr3_aa: CASSRPGMAAPPLHF
j_call: TRBJ1-6
d_call: -
clone_size: -
v_call: TRBV5-1

cdr3_nt: TGTGCCAGCTCACAGGGACAGGGAACTGAAAAACTGTTTTTT
cdr3_aa: CASSQGQGTEKLFF
j_call: TRBJ1-4
d_call: TRBD1
clone_size: -
v_call: TRBV18

cdr3_nt: TGTGCCAGTAGTATAGGACAGGGGGCCGGGGAGCTGTTTTTT
cdr3_aa: CASSIGQGAGELFF
j_call: TRBJ2-2
d_call: TRBD1
clone_size: once
v_call: TRBV19

cdr3_nt: TGTGCCAGCAGCCCGTTGACAGGGGGTTTTTTTTCGAACACCGGGGAGCTGTTTTTT
cdr3_aa: CASSPLTGGFFSNTGELFF
j_call: TRBJ2-2
d_call: TRBD1
clone_size: once
v_call: TRBV28

cdr3_nt: TGTGCCAGCATCAGAAGCTCCTATAATTCACCCCTCCACTTT
cdr3_aa: CASIRSSYNSPLHF
j_call: TRBJ1-6
d_call: -
clone_size: -
v_call: TRBV6-5

cdr3_nt: TGTGCCAGCACCAGGGACAGTAGCAATCAGCCCCAGCATTTT
cdr3_aa: CASTRDSSNQPQHF
j_call: TRBJ1-5
d_call: TRBD1
clone_size: -
v_call: TRBV5-8

cdr3_nt: TGCGCCAGCAGCGTACAGGGTGGTGAAGCTTTCTTT
cdr3_aa: CASSVQGGEAFF
j_call: TRBJ1-1
d_call: -
clone_size: few
v_call: TRBV5-1

cdr3_nt: TGTGCCAGCCGTTTAGAGCCCGCCTACGAGCAGTACTTC
cdr3_aa: CASRLEPAYEQYF
j_call: TRBJ2-7
d_call: -
clone_size: -
v_call: TRBV6-5

cdr3_nt: TGCAGCGTCAGCCCCTGGACAGGGGGCTTCATGAACACTGAAGCTTTCTTT
cdr3_aa: CSVSPWTGGFMNTEAFF
j_call: TRBJ1-1
d_call: TRBD1
clone_size: -
v_call: TRBV29-1

cdr3_nt: TGTGCCAGCAGTTCGGCGACAGGGCGTGAGACCCAGTACTTC
cdr3_aa: CASSSATGRETQYF
j_call: TRBJ2-5
d_call: TRBD1
clone_size: -
v_call: TRBV28

cdr3_nt: TGTGCCAGCAGCCGTTCCGCAGGGGGCGCGGAGACCCAGTACTTC
cdr3_aa: CASSRSAGGAETQYF
j_call: TRBJ2-5
d_call: TRBD1
clone_size: -
v_call: TRBV6-5

cdr3_nt: TGCGCCAGCAGCCCTGCCCCGGGAAGTGCCAATGAGCAGTTCTTC
cdr3_aa: CASSPAPGSANEQFF
j_call: TRBJ2-1
d_call: -
clone_size: -
v_call: TRBV5-1

cdr3_nt: TGTGCCAGCAGTCCCCAATGGAGGACAGGGTCGGTCACGAATGGCTACACCTTC
cdr3_aa: CASSPQWRTGSVTNGYTF
j_call: TRBJ1-2
d_call: TRBD1
clone_size: -
v_call: TRBV28

cdr3_nt: TGTGCCTGGAGTGTACAGGAGGGTTCCGAGCAGTACTTC
cdr3_aa: CAWSVQEGSEQYF
j_call: TRBJ2-7
d_call: -
clone_size: -
v_call: TRBV30

cdr3_nt: TGTGCCTGGAGTAGGGCCAGGGCTCAAGAGACCCAGTACTTC
cdr3_aa: CAWSRARAQETQYF
j_call: TRBJ2-5
d_call: -
clone_size: -
v_call: TRBV30

cdr3_nt: TGTGCCAGCAGCGTCAGACAGTCTTCTGGGGCCAACGTCCTGACTTTC
cdr3_aa: CASSVRQSSGANVLTF
j_call: TRBJ2-6
d_call: -
clone_size: -
v_call: TRBV11-1

cdr3_nt: TGTGCCAGCTCACCAGGACAGGGGGCCGTCCAAAACATTCAGTACTTC
cdr3_aa: CASSPGQGAVQNIQYF
j_call: TRBJ2-4
d_call: TRBD1
clone_size: -
v_call: TRBV18

cdr3_nt: TGTGCCACTGGACAGGGCTACGAGCAGTACTTC
cdr3_aa: CATGQGYEQYF
j_call: TRBJ2-7
d_call: TRBD1
clone_size: -
v_call: TRBV10-3

cdr3_nt: TGTGCCAGCAGTGAATTTAGTTCGGGACTAGTGACCGGGGAGCTGTTTTTT
cdr3_aa: CASSEFSSGLVTGELFF
j_call: TRBJ2-2
d_call: TRBD2
clone_size: -
v_call: TRBV2

cdr3_nt: TGTGCCAGCAGAAGACTAGCGGGTTTATCCTACAATGAGCAGTTCTTC
cdr3_aa: CASRRLAGLSYNEQFF
j_call: TRBJ2-1
d_call: TRBD2
clone_size: once
v_call: TRBV2